This TCR beta chain is drawn from a study of blood T cell repertoires in COVID-19. Background on the study: The United States, Italy and Spain provided the acute and convalescent COVID-19 samples. In each case, the material was cDNA or gDNA derived from T cells, B-cell-depleted T cells, or PBMCs.

In the original workflow: Amplifying reference gene primers gave estimates of nucleated cell counts. Sequencing was performed with immunoSEQ multiplex PCR; in TCRdb, only in-frame clones are kept and a portion is missing. V, J and clone size derive from that table, while D and trimming were established from the DNA sequence. The sample yields about 200,000 clones, 94% seen once. The V and J ends lost 5 bases and 4 bases respectively, with 6 bases between them. Germline CDR1 and CDR2: MNHNS and SASEGT. The CDR3 covers 11 residues. Seattle-derived patients entered the study during active infection and were followed longitudinally.

This rearrangement joins TRBV6-1 to TRBJ2-7; no clear D. Sequences were obtained from peripheral blood. This clonotype was sampled from a young man with COVID-19, enrolled during active disease. CDR3 nucleotides: TGTGCCAGCAGTAAACAGTACGAGCAGTACTTC. It is translated as CASSKQYEQYF.